This note documents a single T cell receptor beta chain sequence. These data belong to a study of follicular helper T cells after annual influenza vaccination. Clones were read by immunoSEQ multiplex PCR, and TCRdb kept only the in-frame ones, dropping some. In the table there are 4,000 to 5,500 clones, approximately 83% of which are singletons. Time point described: 2015-2016 season, 7 days after influenza vaccination. ICOS+CD38+ and ICOS-CD38- fractions were sorted from non-naive CD4+CXCR5+PD-1+ cells. The length of the CDR3 is 13 residues. V was clipped by 10 bases and J by 2 bases, with 14 bases between them. Germline V gene lookup returns CDR1 LNHDA and CDR2 SQIVND (reference sequence).

The specimen comprised CXCR5+ CD38- circulating T follicular helper cells from blood, sampled 7 days after influenza vaccination. Subset given: circulating Tfh, non-naive CD4+CXCR5+PD-1+ (ICOS+CD38+ or ICOS-CD38-). The V call is TRBV19, the J call TRBJ1-2; the D gene is possibly TRBD1 (6 bases). This clonotype was sampled from an adult who received the influenza vaccine. This CDR3 reads CATNRDRNYGYTF. The CDR3 nucleotides are TGTGCCACTAACCGAGACAGGAACTATGGCTACACCTTC.